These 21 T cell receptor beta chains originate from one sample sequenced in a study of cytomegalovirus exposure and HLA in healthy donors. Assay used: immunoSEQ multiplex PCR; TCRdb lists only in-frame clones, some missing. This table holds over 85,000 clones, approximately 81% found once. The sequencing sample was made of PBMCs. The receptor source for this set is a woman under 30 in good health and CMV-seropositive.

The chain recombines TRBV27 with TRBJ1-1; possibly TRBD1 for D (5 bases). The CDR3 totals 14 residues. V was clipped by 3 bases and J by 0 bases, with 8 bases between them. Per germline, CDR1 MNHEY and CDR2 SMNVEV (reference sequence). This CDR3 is CASSFRQMNTEAFF. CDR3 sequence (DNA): TGTGCCAGCAGTTTCAGACAGATGAACACTGAAGCTTTCTTT.

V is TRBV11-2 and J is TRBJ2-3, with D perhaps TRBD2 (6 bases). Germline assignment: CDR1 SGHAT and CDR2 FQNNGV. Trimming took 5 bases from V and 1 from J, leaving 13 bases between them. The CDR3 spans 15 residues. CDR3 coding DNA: TGTGCCAGCAGCCTAGGGCGGGGCGGCACAGATACGCAGTATTTT. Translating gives CASSLGRGGTDTQYF.

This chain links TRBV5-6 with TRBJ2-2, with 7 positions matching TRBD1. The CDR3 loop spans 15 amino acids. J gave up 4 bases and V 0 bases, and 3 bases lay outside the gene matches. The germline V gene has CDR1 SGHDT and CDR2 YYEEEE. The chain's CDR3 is CASSLEQGFTGELFF. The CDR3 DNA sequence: TGTGCCAGCAGCTTGGAACAGGGGTTCACCGGGGAGCTGTTTTTT.

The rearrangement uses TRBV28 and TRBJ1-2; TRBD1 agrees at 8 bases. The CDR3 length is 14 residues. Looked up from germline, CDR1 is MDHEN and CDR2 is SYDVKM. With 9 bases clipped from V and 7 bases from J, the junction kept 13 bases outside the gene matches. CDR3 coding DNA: TGTGCCAGTAGTCTAACAGGGGGTGGAGGTGGCTACACCTTC. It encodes CASSLTGGGGGYTF.

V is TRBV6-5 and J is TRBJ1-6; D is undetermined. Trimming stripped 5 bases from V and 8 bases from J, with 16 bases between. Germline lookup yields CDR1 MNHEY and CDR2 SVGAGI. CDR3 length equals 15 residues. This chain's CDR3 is CASSPQFRMDSPLHF. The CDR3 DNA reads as TGTGCCAGCAGTCCCCAGTTCAGGATGGATTCACCCCTCCACTTT.

The CDR3 sequence: CASSLLRADTQYF. The CDR3 DNA follows: TGTGCCAGCAGCTTGCTCAGGGCAGATACGCAGTATTTT. This rearrangement joins TRBV11-3 to TRBJ2-3, with D perhaps TRBD1 (5 bases). Trimming removed 3 bases from V and 4 bases from J, with 8 bases in between. This CDR3 has 13 amino acids. The germline V gene has CDR1 SGHNT and CDR2 YENEEA.

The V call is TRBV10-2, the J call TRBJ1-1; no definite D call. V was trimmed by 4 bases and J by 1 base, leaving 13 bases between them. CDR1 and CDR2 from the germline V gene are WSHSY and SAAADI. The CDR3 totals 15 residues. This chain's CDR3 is CASSGVGGANTEAFF. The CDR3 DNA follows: TGCGCCAGCAGTGGCGTCGGAGGAGCGAACACTGAAGCTTTCTTT.

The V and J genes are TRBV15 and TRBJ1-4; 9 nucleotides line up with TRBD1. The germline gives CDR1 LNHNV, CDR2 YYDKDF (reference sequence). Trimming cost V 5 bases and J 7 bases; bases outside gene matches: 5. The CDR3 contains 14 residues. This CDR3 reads CATSEQGAGEKLFF. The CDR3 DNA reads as TGTGCCACCAGCGAACAGGGGGCAGGTGAAAAACTGTTTTTT. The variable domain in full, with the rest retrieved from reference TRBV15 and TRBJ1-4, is DAMVIQNPRYQVTQFGKPVTLSCSQTLNHNVMYWYQQKSSQAPKLLFHYYDKDFNNEADTPDNFQSRRPNTSFCFLDIRSPGLGDTAMYLCATSEQGAGEKLFFGSGTQLSVL.

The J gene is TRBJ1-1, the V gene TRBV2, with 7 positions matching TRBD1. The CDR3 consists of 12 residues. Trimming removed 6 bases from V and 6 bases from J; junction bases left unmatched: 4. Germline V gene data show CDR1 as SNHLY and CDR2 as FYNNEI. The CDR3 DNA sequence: TGTGCCAGCAGACCGGACAGGCCTGAAGCTTTCTTT. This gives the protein CASRPDRPEAFF.

In DNA, the CDR3 is TGTGCCAGTAGCCCAGGGTTTACGGCTGAAAAACTGTTTTTT. It is translated as CASSPGFTAEKLFF. V is TRBV19 and J is TRBJ1-4; D might be TRBD1 (5 bases). With 6 bases removed from V and 7 bases from J, the gap between germline ends came to 15 bases. CDR3 size: 14 residues. CDR1 is LNHDA, CDR2 SQIVND, per germline (reference sequence).

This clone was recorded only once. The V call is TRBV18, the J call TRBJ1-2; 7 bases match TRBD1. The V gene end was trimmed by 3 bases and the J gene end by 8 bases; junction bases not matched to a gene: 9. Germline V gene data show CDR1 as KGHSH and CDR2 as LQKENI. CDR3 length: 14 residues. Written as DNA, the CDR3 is TGTGCCAGCTCACCTGGGACAGTAATTTACGGCTACACCTTC. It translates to CASSPGTVIYGYTF.

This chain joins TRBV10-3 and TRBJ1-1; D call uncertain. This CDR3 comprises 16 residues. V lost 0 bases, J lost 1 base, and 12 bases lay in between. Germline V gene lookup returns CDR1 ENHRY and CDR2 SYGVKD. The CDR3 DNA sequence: TGTGCCATCAGTGAGTCGACTCTGATCGAGAACACTGAAGCTTTCTTT. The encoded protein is CAISESTLIENTEAFF.

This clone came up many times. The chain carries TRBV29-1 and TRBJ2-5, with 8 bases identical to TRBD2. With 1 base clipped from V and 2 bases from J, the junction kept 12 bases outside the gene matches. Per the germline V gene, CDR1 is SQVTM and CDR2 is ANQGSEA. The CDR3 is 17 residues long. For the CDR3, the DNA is TGCAGCGTTGAAGCCCTGGGGAGCGGGGGTCCTCAAGAGACCCAGTACTTC. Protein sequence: CSVEALGSGGPQETQYF.

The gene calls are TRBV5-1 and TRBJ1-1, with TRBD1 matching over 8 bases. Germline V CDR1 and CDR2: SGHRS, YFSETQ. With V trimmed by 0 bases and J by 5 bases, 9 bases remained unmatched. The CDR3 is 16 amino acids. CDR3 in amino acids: CASSLAVGRQGTEAFF. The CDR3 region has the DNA TGCGCCAGCAGCTTGGCCGTAGGGAGACAGGGGACTGAAGCTTTCTTT. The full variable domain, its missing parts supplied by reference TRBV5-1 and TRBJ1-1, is KAGVTQTPRYLIKTRGQQVTLSCSPISGHRSVSWYQQTPGQGLQFLFEYFSETQRNKGNFPGRFSGRQFSNSRSEMNVSTLELGDSALYLCASSLAVGRQGTEAFFGQGTRLTVV.

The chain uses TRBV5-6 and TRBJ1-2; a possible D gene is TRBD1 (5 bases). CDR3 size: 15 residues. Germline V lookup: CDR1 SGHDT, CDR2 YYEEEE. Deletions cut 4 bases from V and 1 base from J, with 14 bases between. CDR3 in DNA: TGTGCCAGCAGCGGGGGACTGACCAATAACTATGGCTACACCTTC. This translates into CASSGGLTNNYGYTF.

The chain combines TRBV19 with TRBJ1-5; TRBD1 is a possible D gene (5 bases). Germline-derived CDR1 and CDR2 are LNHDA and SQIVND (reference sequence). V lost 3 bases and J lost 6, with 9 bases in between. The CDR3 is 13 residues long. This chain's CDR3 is CASSIGGGQPQHF. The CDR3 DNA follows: TGTGCCAGTAGTATTGGGGGAGGTCAGCCCCAGCATTTT.

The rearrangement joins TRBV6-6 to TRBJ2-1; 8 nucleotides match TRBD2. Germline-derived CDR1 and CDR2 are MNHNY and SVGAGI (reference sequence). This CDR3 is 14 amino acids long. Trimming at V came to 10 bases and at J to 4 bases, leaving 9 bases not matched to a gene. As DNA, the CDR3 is TGTGCCAACTCTCCCGGGGGGGAATACAATGAGCAGTTCTTC. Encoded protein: CANSPGGEYNEQFF.

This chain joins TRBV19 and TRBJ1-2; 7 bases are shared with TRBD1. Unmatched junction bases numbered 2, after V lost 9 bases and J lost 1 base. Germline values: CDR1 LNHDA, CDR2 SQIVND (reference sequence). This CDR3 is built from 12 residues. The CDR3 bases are TGTGCCAGCCGACAGGGTAACTATGGCTACACCTTC. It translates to CASRQGNYGYTF.

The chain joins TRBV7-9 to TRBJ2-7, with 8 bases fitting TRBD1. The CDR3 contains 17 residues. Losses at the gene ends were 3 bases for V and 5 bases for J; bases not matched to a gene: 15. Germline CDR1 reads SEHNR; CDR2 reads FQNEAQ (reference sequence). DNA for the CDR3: TGTGCCAGCAGCTTCCTCGTAACCGGGACAGGTATCGACGAGCAGTACTTC. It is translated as CASSFLVTGTGIDEQYF.

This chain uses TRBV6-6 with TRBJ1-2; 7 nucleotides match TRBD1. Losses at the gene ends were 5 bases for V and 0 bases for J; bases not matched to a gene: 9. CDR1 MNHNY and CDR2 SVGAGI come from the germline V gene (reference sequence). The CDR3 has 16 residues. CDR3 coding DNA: TGTGCCAGCAGTGCACGCAGGGGGGTGACTAACTATGGCTACACCTTC. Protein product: CASSARRGVTNYGYTF.

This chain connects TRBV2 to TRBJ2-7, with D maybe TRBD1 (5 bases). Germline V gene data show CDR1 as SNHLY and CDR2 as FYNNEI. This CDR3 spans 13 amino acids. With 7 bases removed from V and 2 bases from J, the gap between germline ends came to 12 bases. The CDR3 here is CASIEGATYEQYF. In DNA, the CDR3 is TGTGCCAGCATCGAAGGGGCCACCTACGAGCAGTACTTC.